This entry features one TCR beta chain sequence. This sample stems from a study of cytomegalovirus exposure and HLA in healthy donors. Germline CDR1 is SGHDT and CDR2 is YYEEEE. Trimming cost V 4 bases and J 3 bases; bases outside gene matches: 8. This CDR3 comprises 15 residues. With 60 Vbeta and 13 Jbeta primers, the PCR was carried out. Assay used: immunoSEQ multiplex PCR; TCRdb lists only in-frame clones, some missing. This sample has fewer than 150,000 clones, with 60% to 80% found just once. The chain has TRBV5-6 and TRBJ2-3, with 7 nucleotides matching TRBD1. The sequenced material came from PBMCs. The source is a male donor in good health and CMV-seronegative. The CDR3, as DNA: TGTGCCAGCAGCGCCCCCGGCAGGGGGACAGATACGCAGTATTTT. Translating it yields CASSAPGRGTDTQYF. Variable domain in full (rest from reference TRBV5-6 and TRBJ2-3): DAGVTQSPTHLIKTRGQQVTLRCSPKSGHDTVSWYQQALGQGPQFIFQYYEEEERQRGNFPDRFSGHQFPNYSSELNVNALLLGDSALYLCASSAPGRGTDTQYFGPGTRLTVL.